These 32 T cell receptor beta chains were sequenced from one sample in a study of OX40 agonist ivuxolimab in advanced cancers. Some clones are missing from TCRdb's copy, which holds only in-frame ones; the method was immunoSEQ multiplex PCR. The table lists around 68,000 clones, more than 75% of them singletons, with about 0.37% in the top ten. The specimen comprised CD4+ or CD8+ T cells sorted from blood, sampled in a trial of the OX40 agonist ivuxolimab. These receptors came from an adult with an advanced solid tumor such as melanoma, head and neck, liver or kidney cancer.

This clone was observed a single time. J is TRBJ1-2 and V is TRBV4-3; maybe TRBD1 (5 bases). The CDR3 is 14 residues long. Germline CDR1 LGHNA, CDR2 YSLEER. V was trimmed by 0 bases and J by 8 bases, leaving 13 bases between them. This CDR3 is CASSQEGRGGGYTF. The DNA for the CDR3 is TGCGCCAGCAGCCAAGAGGGACGGGGAGGCGGCTACACCTTC.

A remark on this clone: The sample contains more than one DNA sequence encoding this CDR3. The chain recombines TRBV19 with TRBJ1-1, with D perhaps matching TRBD1 (6 bases). V was clipped by 3 bases and J by 4 bases, with 12 bases between them. The CDR3 has 14 amino acids. Germline-derived CDR1 and CDR2 are LNHDA and SQIVND (reference sequence). This chain's CDR3 is CASSIFGGRTEAFF. DNA of the CDR3: TGTGCCAGTAGTATCTTTGGGGGGCGCACTGAAGCTTTCTTT.

The chain's CDR3 is CASSSGTGNHNSPLHF. The CDR3 DNA follows: TGTGCCAGCAGCTCCGGGACAGGGAATCATAATTCACCCCTCCACTTT. The chain employs TRBV5-6 and TRBJ1-6; 9 bases map to TRBD1. J was trimmed by 5 bases and V by 3 bases; bases with no gene match: 6. Germline assignment: CDR1 SGHDT and CDR2 YYEEEE. The CDR3 length is 16 residues.

Written as DNA, the CDR3 is TGTGCCAGCAGCGTAGGACTAGCGGGGGGGCCAGGCTCCTACGAGCAGTACTTC. This translates into CASSVGLAGGPGSYEQYF. The rearrangement links TRBV9 to TRBJ2-7; TRBD2 matches 14 bases. Looked up from germline, CDR1 is SGDLS and CDR2 is YYNGEE. The CDR3 loop spans 18 amino acids. After removal of 0 bases from V and 0 bases from J, the junction contained 5 bases not matched to a gene.

The J gene is TRBJ1-5, the V gene TRBV6-6; no clear D gene. The ends were cut back, 6 bases at V and 3 bases at J, with 9 bases in the middle. Germline CDR1 and CDR2: MNHNY and SVGAGI (reference sequence). This CDR3 has 13 amino acids. CDR3 coding DNA: TGTGCCAGCAGGCGGGGTCTCAATCAGCCCCAGCATTTT. Its translation: CASRRGLNQPQHF.

The rearrangement uses TRBV5-8 and TRBJ1-1, with D possibly being TRBD1 (5 bases). The V end was cut by 0 bases, the J end by 4 bases, with 10 bases between. Germline V gene sequence: CDR1 SGHTS, CDR2 YDEGEE. CDR3 length: 14 residues. The CDR3 bases are TGTGCCAGCAGCTTGGTAGGGGTGGGCACTGAAGCTTTCTTT. Its translation is CASSLVGVGTEAFF.

The CDR3 sequence is CSASPSSGGTNTGELFF. CDR3 in DNA: TGCAGCGCCTCCCCCTCTAGCGGAGGTACGAACACCGGGGAGCTGTTTTTT. This chain links TRBV29-1 with TRBJ2-2; the match to TRBD2 covers 7 bases. There are 17 residues in the CDR3. Germline V gene data show CDR1 as SQVTM and CDR2 as ANQGSEA. V shed 7 bases, J shed 0 bases, and the junction held 14 bases outside the gene matches.

The chain is built from TRBV11-3 and TRBJ2-7; the D gene is possibly TRBD2 (5 bases). Germline V gene lookup returns CDR1 SGHNT and CDR2 YENEEA. Trimming stripped 5 bases from V and 0 bases from J, with 14 bases between. The CDR3 runs to 15 residues. CDR3 amino acids: CASSPLSLASYEQYF. The CDR3 nucleotides are TGTGCCAGCAGCCCCCTGAGCCTAGCCTCCTACGAGCAGTACTTC.

The CDR3 loop reads CATSRQGAISGANVLTF. Written as DNA, the CDR3 is TGTGCCACCAGCCGACAGGGGGCGATTTCGGGGGCCAACGTCCTGACTTTC. The chain employs TRBV15 and TRBJ2-6; 10 bases line up with TRBD1. Germline lookup yields CDR1 LNHNV and CDR2 YYDKDF (reference sequence). The ends lost 5 bases at V and 4 bases at J; junction bases unmatched: 8. The CDR3 is 17 residues long.

The rearrangement uses TRBV12-5 and TRBJ2-7; 7 bases match TRBD1. CDR1 and CDR2 (germline): LGHNT, FRNRAP. The V segment lost 5 bases and the J segment 2 bases; nucleotides outside the gene matches: 6. The CDR3 has 14 amino acids. The CDR3 coding sequence is TGTGCTAGTGGTACCCGACAGGGAGCCTACGAGCAGTACTTC. Protein product: CASGTRQGAYEQYF.

J is TRBJ2-3 and V is TRBV27; D gene uncertain. Germline CDR1 and CDR2: MNHEY and SMNVEV (reference sequence). V was pared by 2 bases and J by 0 bases, with 3 bases between. The CDR3 totals 13 residues. The chain's CDR3 is CASSLKSTDTQYF. Written as DNA, the CDR3 is TGTGCCAGCAGTTTAAAGAGCACAGATACGCAGTATTTT.

This chain links TRBV5-1 with TRBJ2-3; 11 bases align to TRBD2. Germline trimming cut 1 base from V and 2 bases from J; bases unmatched to any gene: 3. The CDR3 runs to 16 residues. In germline, CDR1 is SGHRS, CDR2 YFSETQ. CDR3 sequence reads: CASSLRLAGTTDTQYF. CDR3 bases: TGCGCCAGCAGCTTGAGACTAGCGGGGACCACAGATACGCAGTATTTT.

The J gene is TRBJ2-1, the V gene TRBV7-2, with a tentative D call TRBD1 (5 bases). The CDR3 is made up of 17 amino acids. Germline-derived CDR1 and CDR2 are SGHTA and FQGNSA. V was cut by 1 base and J by 1 base, with 14 bases left in between. The CDR3 DNA sequence: TGTGCCAGCAGCTTAGTCGGCTTTAGGGGATCCTACAATGAGCAGTTCTTC. Amino acids: CASSLVGFRGSYNEQFF. Using reference TRBV7-2 and TRBJ2-1 for the parts outside the CDR3, the full variable domain is GAGVSQSPSNKVTEKGKDVELRCDPISGHTALYWYRQSLGQGLEFLIYFQGNSAPDKSGLPSDRFSAERTGGSVSTLTIQRTQQEDSAVYLCASSLVGFRGSYNEQFFGPGTRLTVL.

The V gene is TRBV27, the J gene TRBJ2-5; 7 bases align to TRBD2. The CDR3 contains 14 residues. Germline loops: CDR1 MNHEY, CDR2 SMNVEV (reference sequence). The trim removed 4 bases at V and 2 bases at J, leaving 4 bases unmatched. The CDR3 DNA follows: TGTGCCAGCAGTTGGACTAGGGGACAAGAGACCCAGTACTTC. The encoded protein is CASSWTRGQETQYF.

The genes are TRBV7-2 and TRBJ1-4; D gene uncertain. Trimming removed 5 bases from V and 12 bases from J, with 16 bases in between. CDR3 length: 13 amino acids. From germline, CDR1 is SGHTA and CDR2 FQGNSA. Here the CDR3 DNA reads TGTGCCAGCAGCCCGTTCTCTCTGGGAGAACTGTTTTTT. Translating it yields CASSPFSLGELFF.

This clone was recorded a few times. The V gene is TRBV9, the J gene TRBJ1-3, with 11 nucleotides matching TRBD1. There are 15 residues in the CDR3. The junction had 4 bases not matched to a gene; V was cut back by 2 bases and J by 6 bases. Germline lookup yields CDR1 SGDLS and CDR2 YYNGEE. The CDR3 loop is CASSVSGQGANTIYF. The CDR3 coding sequence is TGTGCCAGCAGCGTTTCTGGACAGGGGGCAAACACCATATATTTT.

This rearrangement joins TRBV4-2 to TRBJ2-5; 8 bases map to TRBD2. CDR3 length equals 17 residues. Germline CDR1 and CDR2: LGHNA and YNFKEQ. Losses at the gene ends were 0 bases for V and 4 bases for J; bases not matched to a gene: 10. CDR3 amino acids: CASSQDPARGGGETQYF. The CDR3 DNA is TGTGCCAGCAGCCAAGATCCCGCACGGGGGGGAGGAGAGACCCAGTACTTC.

In its sample, this clone was seen a few times. V gene TRBV7-9 combines with J gene TRBJ1-6; 8 bases agree with TRBD1. Germline V CDR1 and CDR2: SEHNR, FQNEAQ (reference sequence). V shed 1 base and J 9 bases; nucleotides not matched to a gene: 5. The CDR3 has 15 amino acids. CDR3: CASSLGTGPISPLHF. In DNA form, the CDR3 reads TGTGCCAGCAGCTTAGGGACAGGGCCGATTTCACCCCTCCACTTT.

The chain combines TRBV6-5 with TRBJ2-7, with D unclear. V was cut by 5 bases and J by 3 bases, with 14 bases left in between. The germline CDR1 and CDR2 sequences are MNHEY and SVGAGI. This CDR3 contains 14 residues. The CDR3 nucleotides read TGTGCCAGCAGTGCAAAAGGCCCTCTCTACGAGCAGTACTTC. Amino acid sequence: CASSAKGPLYEQYF.

The chain has TRBV18 and TRBJ1-1; D gene uncertain. V dropped 6 bases and J dropped 1 base, with 9 bases sitting between them. This CDR3 region has 13 residues. CDR1 is KGHSH and CDR2 is LQKENI in the germline V gene. CDR3 DNA: TGTGCCAGCTCCCCGTCGGGGAACACTGAAGCTTTCTTT. This translates into CASSPSGNTEAFF.

This rearrangement joins TRBV7-9 to TRBJ2-3, with unresolved D. The V gene's germline CDR1 is SEHNR and CDR2 FQNEAQ (reference sequence). The CDR3 covers 12 residues. Trimming left V 5 bases short and J 7 bases short, with 10 bases between. As DNA, the CDR3 is TGTGCCAGCAGCCCCACTTTGAATACGCAGTATTTT. Amino acids: CASSPTLNTQYF.

The chain links TRBV27 to TRBJ1-1; D not certain. Between the trimmed V and J ends, which lost 4 bases and 5 bases, there was a span of 11 bases. In germline, CDR1 is MNHEY, CDR2 SMNVEV (reference sequence). The CDR3 loop spans 13 amino acids. CDR3 coding DNA: TGTGCCAGCAGTTCGTCCTGGGGTACTGAAGCTTTCTTT. This sequence encodes CASSSSWGTEAFF.

V usage is TRBV5-4 and J usage is TRBJ2-7; no clear D gene. This CDR3 is built from 12 residues. V shed 3 bases and J shed 6 bases, with 10 bases lying between them. Germline assignment: CDR1 SGHNT and CDR2 YYREEE (reference sequence). DNA of the CDR3: TGTGCCAGCAGCTCTGTCACGGCCGAGCAGTACTTC. It yields the protein CASSSVTAEQYF.

The chain uses TRBV11-2 and TRBJ1-4, with D hard to call. Germline CDR1 SGHAT, CDR2 FQNNGV. The CDR3 has 14 residues. Trimming pared 1 base from V and 3 bases from J, leaving 6 bases between. In nucleotides, the CDR3 is TGTGCCAGCAGCTTAGGCTCAGCTAATGAAAAACTGTTTTTT. Encoded protein: CASSLGSANEKLFF.

J is TRBJ1-4 and V is TRBV5-6; D is unresolved. The V end lost 0 bases, the J end lost 7 bases, and 13 bases lay between the germline ends. CDR1 and CDR2 from the germline V gene are SGHDT and YYEEEE. There are 15 residues in the CDR3. This CDR3 is CASSLAIGRSEKLFF. CDR3 DNA: TGTGCCAGCAGCTTGGCGATAGGGCGGAGTGAAAAACTGTTTTTT. Full variable domain (rest looked up from reference TRBV5-6 and TRBJ1-4): DAGVTQSPTHLIKTRGQQVTLRCSPKSGHDTVSWYQQALGQGPQFIFQYYEEEERQRGNFPDRFSGHQFPNYSSELNVNALLLGDSALYLCASSLAIGRSEKLFFGSGTQLSVL.

In this sample, this clone turned up a few times. The chain has TRBV7-9 and TRBJ2-7; the D is unclear. This CDR3 contains 14 residues. V was clipped by 5 bases and J by 2 bases, with 13 bases between them. Germline assignment: CDR1 SEHNR and CDR2 FQNEAQ (reference sequence). The DNA of the CDR3 is TGTGCCAGCAGCCCGACACCTCGTACCTACGAGCAGTACTTC. Protein sequence: CASSPTPRTYEQYF. The variable domain in full, completed from reference TRBV7-9 and TRBJ2-7, reads DTGVSQNPRHKITKRGQNVTFRCDPISEHNRLYWYRQTLGQGPEFLTYFQNEAQLEKSRLLSDRFSAERPKGSFSTLEIQRTEQGDSAMYLCASSPTPRTYEQYFGPGTRLTVT.

This clone was seen only once. This rearrangement joins TRBV12-5 to TRBJ1-5; no clear D gene. CDR3 size: 16 residues. Between the trimmed V and J ends, which lost 6 bases and 0 bases, there was a span of 15 bases. Germline CDR1 reads LGHNT; CDR2 reads FRNRAP. The chain's CDR3 is CASGQDGLYSNQPQHF. CDR3 sequence (DNA): TGTGCTAGTGGACAAGACGGCCTATATAGCAATCAGCCCCAGCATTTT.

The chain has TRBV18 and TRBJ1-5; TRBD1 matches 8 bases. Germline trimming cut 6 bases from V and 2 bases from J; bases unmatched to any gene: 6. The CDR3 sequence is 15 residues long. Germline assignment: CDR1 KGHSH and CDR2 LQKENI. Written as DNA, the CDR3 is TGTGCCAGCTCTCGGACAGGGACGCGCAATCAGCCCCAGCATTTT. This translates into CASSRTGTRNQPQHF.

This clone showed up just a few times. The chain joins TRBV5-4 to TRBJ1-6; TRBD1 agrees at 10 bases. The length of the CDR3 is 15 residues. J was trimmed by 10 bases and V by 7 bases; bases with no gene match: 11. Germline CDR1 SGHNT, CDR2 YYREEE (reference sequence). CDR3 amino acids: CASAREGTGDSPLHF. CDR3 nucleotide sequence: TGTGCCAGCGCTAGGGAGGGGACAGGGGACTCACCCCTCCACTTT.

This chain links TRBV6-1 with TRBJ1-4; D may be TRBD1 (6 bases). CDR1 is MNHNS, CDR2 SASEGT, per germline. This CDR3 contains 14 residues. Trimming stripped 2 bases from V and 7 bases from J, with 11 bases between. This CDR3 is CASSERGAREKLFF. CDR3 coding DNA: TGTGCCAGCAGTGAACGGGGGGCGCGTGAAAAACTGTTTTTT.

V gene TRBV29-1 combines with J gene TRBJ1-2, with D possibly TRBD1 on 5 matching bases. Trimming cost V 8 bases and J 3 bases, with 10 bases left between them. The CDR3 is 11 residues long. The V gene's germline CDR1 is SQVTM and CDR2 ANQGSEA. DNA for the CDR3: TGCAGCTTACAGACAGACTATGGCTACACCTTC. Its translation: CSLQTDYGYTF.

The CDR3 loop is CASSLRRGTSGGSGDEQYF. CDR3 in DNA: TGTGCCAGCAGTTTGCGCAGAGGGACTAGCGGGGGGTCGGGCGACGAGCAGTACTTC. The chain uses TRBV2 and TRBJ2-7, with 15 positions matching TRBD2. The CDR3 loop spans 19 amino acids. Trimming at V came to 5 bases and at J to 5 bases, leaving 16 bases not matched to a gene. Germline V gene sequence: CDR1 SNHLY, CDR2 FYNNEI.